These 18 T cell receptor beta chains came from one sample sequenced in a study of identical twins. TCRdb re-called the 5' RACE reads through MiXCR, storing one row per CDR3 protein. The table has 450,000 or so distinct CDR3 sequences, roughly a quarter seen once. The same data also went into a second study, on T cells expressing NK-cell markers.

The specimen was CD4+ T cells sorted from blood. All receptors derive from a woman younger than 30 in good health.

The V and J genes are TRBV11-3 and TRBJ2-5, with TRBD2 identical over 10 bases. Unmatched junction bases numbered 7, after V lost 5 bases and J lost 4 bases. The CDR3 length is 15 residues. From germline, CDR1 is SGHNT and CDR2 YENEEA. The CDR3 spells CASSTGLARGETQYF. The CDR3 nucleotides read TGTGCCAGCAGCACGGGACTAGCGAGAGGAGAGACCCAGTACTTC.

V and J are TRBV20-1 and TRBJ2-6, with D unclear. This CDR3 has 14 residues. V lost 5 bases, J lost 0 bases, and 8 bases lay in between. The germline CDR1 and CDR2 sequences are DFQATT and SNEGSKA (reference sequence). The CDR3 DNA sequence: TGCAGTGCTCAGAGCGCCTCTGGGGCCAACGTCCTGACTTTC. Amino acids: CSAQSASGANVLTF.

V gene TRBV7-9 combines with J gene TRBJ2-4, with no clear D. The CDR3 contains 12 residues. CDR1 and CDR2 from the germline V gene are SEHNR and FQNEAQ (reference sequence). Between the trimmed V and J ends, which lost 3 bases and 2 bases, there was a span of 2 bases. The CDR3 sequence is CASSFPKNIQYF. For the CDR3, the DNA is TGTGCCAGCAGCTTCCCCAAAAACATTCAGTACTTC.

Written as DNA, the CDR3 is TGTGCCACCAAGGGGAATGAGCAGTTCTTC. It encodes CATKGNEQFF. The genes are TRBV2 and TRBJ2-1, with D possibly matching TRBD1 (5 bases). Trimming pared 10 bases from V and 7 bases from J, leaving 8 bases between. Germline V gives CDR1 SNHLY, CDR2 FYNNEI. This CDR3 spans 10 amino acids.

This clonotype was seen more than once but under ten times. The chain links TRBV20-1 to TRBJ2-5, with D perhaps TRBD1 (7 bases). The V end was cut by 5 bases, the J end by 2 bases, with 18 bases between. CDR3 length equals 15 residues. Germline V gene lookup returns CDR1 DFQATT and CDR2 SNEGSKA (reference sequence). The CDR3 protein is CSADAGQTFQETQYF. DNA of the CDR3: TGCAGTGCTGACGCGGGACAGACGTTTCAAGAGACCCAGTACTTC.

The chain recombines TRBV20-1 with TRBJ2-7, with TRBD2 matching 9 bases. V lost 6 bases, J lost 2 bases, and 8 bases stayed unmatched. Germline-derived CDR1 and CDR2 are DFQATT and SNEGSKA (reference sequence). CDR3 length equals 14 residues. The CDR3 loop is CSAGPGLAPYEQYF. CDR3 nucleotides: TGCAGTGCCGGCCCGGGACTAGCCCCCTACGAGCAGTACTTC.

This clonotype came up a few times. The chain employs TRBV5-1 and TRBJ2-7, with a tentative D call TRBD2 (5 bases). Germline CDR1 reads SGHRS; CDR2 reads YFSETQ. The CDR3 has 13 amino acids. V gave up 2 bases and J gave up 9 bases, with 15 bases separating them. The CDR3 loop reads CASSFGLRAGQYF. CDR3 DNA: TGCGCCAGCAGCTTTGGGTTGAGGGCTGGGCAGTACTTC.

There are a few counts of this clonotype. This chain links TRBV21-1 with TRBJ2-5. TRBV21-1 is a listed pseudogene. The CDR3 has 18 residues. This CDR3 is CASSNMEPGPIEEETQYF. DNA for the CDR3: TGTGCCAGCAGCAACATGGAACCAGGACCTATTGAAGAAGAGACCCAGTACTTC.

This clonotype was counted ten times or more. The CDR3 region is CATGSRNNEQFF. CDR3 in DNA: TGTGCCACCGGGAGTAGAAACAATGAGCAGTTCTTC. V is TRBV24-1 and J is TRBJ2-1, with a tentative D call TRBD2 (5 bases). This CDR3 has 12 residues. Germline loops: CDR1 KGHDR, CDR2 SFDVKD. Deletions cut 9 bases from V and 5 bases from J, with 10 bases between.

At least ten counts were recorded for this clonotype. The junction and the germline gene differ at one end; a read error may be behind it. This chain connects TRBV5-1 to TRBJ2-5; possibly TRBD1 for D (9 bases). Germline V gives CDR1 SGHRS, CDR2 YFSETQ. CDR3 length: 15 residues. The CDR3 loop is CASSLAGTGQETQYF. The CDR3 nucleotides are TGTGCCAGCAGCTTAGCGGGGACAGGGCAAGAGACCCAGTACTTC. Together with reference TRBV5-1 and TRBJ2-5, the CDR3 gives the full variable domain: KAGVTQTPRYLIKTRGQQVTLSCSPISGHRSVSWYQQTPGQGLQFLFEYFSETQRNKGNFPGRFSGRQFSNSRSEMNVSTLELGDSALYLCASSLAGTGQETQYFGPGTRLLVL.

This clonotype turned up a few times. The V and J genes are TRBV30 and TRBJ2-1, with TRBD2 as a possible D gene (6 bases). The CDR3 is 14 residues long. The germline V and J ends were trimmed by 1 base and 4 bases, with 11 bases remaining between them. The germline gives CDR1 GTSNPN, CDR2 SVGIG (reference sequence). The CDR3 DNA follows: TGTGCCTGGAGTGACGACGGGAGTTACAATGAGCAGTTCTTC. Translation: CAWSDDGSYNEQFF. The complete variable domain, with remaining parts taken from reference TRBV30 and TRBJ2-1, reads SQTIHQWPATLVQPVGSPLSLECTVEGTSNPNLYWYRQAAGRGLQLLFYSVGIGQISSEVPQNLSASRPQDRQFILSSKKLLLSDSGFYLCAWSDDGSYNEQFFGPGTRLTVL.

This clonotype was found a few times. This sequence joins TRBV4-1 and TRBJ2-3; D perhaps matches TRBD2 (5 bases). The germline V gene has CDR1 MGHRA and CDR2 YSYEKL. Trimming stripped 1 base from V and 6 bases from J, with 20 bases between. This CDR3 is built from 17 residues. The CDR3 loop is CASSQVGKAPGGDTQYF. Here the CDR3 DNA reads TGCGCCAGCAGCCAAGTTGGTAAGGCGCCCGGAGGTGATACGCAGTATTTT.

A single count supports this clonotype. The V call is TRBV12-3 or TRBV12-4, the J call TRBJ2-5; 9 bases fit TRBD1. CDR3 length: 14 residues. V gave up 5 bases and J gave up 5 bases; unmatched junction bases: 6. In DNA, the CDR3 is TGTGCCAGCAGTCTCCACGGACAGGGGGAGACCCAGTACTTC. It codes for CASSLHGQGETQYF.

The CDR3 reads CSAETGATDTQYF. CDR3 bases: TGCAGCGCAGAAACGGGAGCCACAGATACGCAGTATTTT. The V call is TRBV29-1, the J call TRBJ2-3, with a possible D match to TRBD2 (6 bases). Germline assignment: CDR1 SQVTM and CDR2 ANQGSEA. The CDR3 has 13 amino acids. V was trimmed by 7 bases and J by 2 bases, leaving 13 bases between them.

The rearrangement links TRBV29-1 to TRBJ1-2; TRBD1 agrees at 8 bases. The germline V gene encodes CDR1 SQVTM and CDR2 ANQGSEA. CDR3 length equals 14 residues. Losses at the gene ends were 0 bases for V and 14 bases for J; bases not matched to a gene: 14. In nucleotides, the CDR3 is TGCAGCGTTGAAGAAACCAGGGGGCTATTAGTTGGGACCTTC. This sequence encodes CSVEETRGLLVGTF.

The rearrangement links TRBV5-4 to TRBJ2-7; 8 nucleotides align to TRBD1. The V and J ends lost 4 bases and 7 bases, in that order; junction bases with no gene match: 13. Per the germline V gene, CDR1 is SGHNT and CDR2 is YYREEE (reference sequence). The CDR3 is 15 amino acids. CDR3 bases: TGTGCCAGCAGCCACCGACAGGGGCCTCAAGGGGAGCAGTACTTC. It specifies CASSHRQGPQGEQYF.

This clonotype was observed a few times. This chain connects TRBV25-1 to TRBJ2-7; 12 nucleotides agree with TRBD1. Losses at the gene ends were 1 base for V and 10 bases for J; bases not matched to a gene: 5. Germline V gives CDR1 MGHDK, CDR2 SYGVNS. The CDR3 contains 14 residues. CDR3 loop: CASSEWGTGGVQYF. The CDR3 coding sequence is TGTGCCAGCAGTGAATGGGGGACAGGGGGCGTACAGTACTTC.

The chain links TRBV9 to TRBJ2-2; no firm D call. The CDR3 spans 15 residues. CDR1 is SGDLS and CDR2 is YYNGEE in the germline V gene. V was shortened by 1 base and J by 6 bases, with 13 bases between the two germline ends. The CDR3 DNA reads as TGTGCCAGCAGCGTATCCCCCCTTATTGCCGGGGAGCTGTTTTTT. Protein: CASSVSPLIAGELFF.